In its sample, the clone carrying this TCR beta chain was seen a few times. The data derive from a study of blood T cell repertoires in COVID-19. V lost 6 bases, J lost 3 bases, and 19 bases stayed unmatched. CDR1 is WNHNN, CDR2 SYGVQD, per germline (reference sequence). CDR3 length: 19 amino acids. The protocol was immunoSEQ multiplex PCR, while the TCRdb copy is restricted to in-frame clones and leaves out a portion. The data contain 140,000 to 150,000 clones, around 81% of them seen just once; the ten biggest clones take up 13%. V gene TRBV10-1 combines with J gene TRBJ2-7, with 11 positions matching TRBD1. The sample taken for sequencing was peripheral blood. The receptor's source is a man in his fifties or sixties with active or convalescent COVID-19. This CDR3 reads CASSSRADRDRGSGYEQYF. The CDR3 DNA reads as TGCGCCAGCAGCTCACGCGCCGACCGGGACAGGGGGTCTGGCTACGAGCAGTACTTC.